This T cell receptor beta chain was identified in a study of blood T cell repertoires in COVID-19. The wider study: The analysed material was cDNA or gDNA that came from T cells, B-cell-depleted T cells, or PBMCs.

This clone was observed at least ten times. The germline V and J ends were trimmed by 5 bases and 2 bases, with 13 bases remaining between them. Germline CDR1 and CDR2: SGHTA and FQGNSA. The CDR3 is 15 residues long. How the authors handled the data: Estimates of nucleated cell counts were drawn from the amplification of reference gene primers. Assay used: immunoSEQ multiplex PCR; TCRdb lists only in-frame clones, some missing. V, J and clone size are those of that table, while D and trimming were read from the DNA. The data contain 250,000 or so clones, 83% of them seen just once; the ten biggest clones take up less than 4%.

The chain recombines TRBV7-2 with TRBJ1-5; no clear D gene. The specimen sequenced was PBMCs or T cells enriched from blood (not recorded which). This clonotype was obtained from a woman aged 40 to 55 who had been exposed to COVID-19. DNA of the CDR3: TGTGCCAGCAGCGGCGGTAAAGTGGGCAATCAGCCCCAGCATTTT. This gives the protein CASSGGKVGNQPQHF.